The rows below give T cell receptor beta chains drawn from one sample of a study of post-analysis software for immune sequencing data. TCRdb itself ran the PCR reads through MiXCR, one entry per CDR3 protein. The sample gives 650,000 to 850,000 distinct CDR3 sequences, roughly 50% of which show up once; approximately 4.3% is in the top ten. The sequencing sample was made of blood. These receptors all come from a girl aged 10 to 17 with multiple sclerosis. CDR3s include the opening cysteine and the closing phenylalanine or tryptophan. The order of the fields is D gene, clone size, V gene, J gene, CDR3 protein, CDR3 DNA. A D gene is named only where the DNA matches it firmly. The size entry is marked missing in some rows and otherwise reads once, few, many or a size class.

>TRBD2|few|TRBV30|TRBJ2-5
CAWSPGTSSTQQYF
TGTGCCTGGAGTCCCGGGACTAGCTCAACGCAGCAGTACTTC
>TRBD1|few|TRBV20-1|TRBJ2-7
CSARGGQGVYEQYF
TGCAGTGCCAGAGGGGGACAGGGAGTCTACGAGCAGTACTTC
>NA|few|TRBV29-1|TRBJ2-7
CSVDSKTSPYEQYF
TGCAGCGTTGACAGCAAGACTTCTCCCTACGAGCAGTACTTC
>NA|NA|TRBV18|TRBJ2-5
CASSPRAGHKQYF
TGTGCCAGCTCACCACGGGCAGGTCACAAGCAGTACTTC
>TRBD1|few|TRBV19|TRBJ2-6
CATRGTGVGANVLTF
TGTGCCACCAGGGGGACAGGGGTTGGGGCCAACGTCCTGACTTTC
>TRBD1|few|TRBV10-3|TRBJ1-1
CAISESRTNDRALEAFF
TGTGCCATCAGTGAGTCGAGGACAAATGACAGGGCCCTTGAAGCTTTCTTT
>NA|NA|TRBV5-6|TRBJ1-4
CASSSWRINEKLFF
TGTGCCAGCAGCTCTTGGAGAATTAATGAAAAACTGTTTTTT
>TRBD2|once|TRBV11-2|TRBJ2-7
CASSFRSGSEKQYF
TGTGCCAGCAGCTTTCGTAGCGGGAGCGAAAAGCAGTACTTC
>TRBD1|few|TRBV5-1|TRBJ2-7
CASSFGIRTGVSYEQYF
TGCGCCAGCAGCTTTGGAATCCGGACAGGGGTATCCTACGAGCAGTACTTC
>NA|NA|TRBV5-5|TRBJ2-6
CASSPALGSGANVLTF
TGTGCCAGCAGCCCGGCCCTCGGCTCTGGGGCCAACGTCCTGACTTTC
>NA|NA|TRBV21-1|TRBJ1-5
CASSKKIGGPARPGNQPQHF
TGTGCCAGCAGCAAAAAAATTGGGGGGCCGGCCCGGCCGGGCAATCAGCCCCAGCATTTT
>TRBD1|NA|TRBV11-2|TRBJ1-2
CASNPDRANYGYTF
TGTGCCAGCAACCCGGACAGGGCCAACTATGGCTACACCTTC
>TRBD1|NA|TRBV27|TRBJ1-2
CASSFTGTGAFNNYGYTF
TGTGCCAGCAGTTTCACTGGGACAGGGGCCTTCAATAACTATGGCTACACCTTC
>TRBD1|NA|TRBV29-1|TRBJ2-1
CSVRGTGWNEQFF
TGCAGCGTGCGGGGGACAGGGTGGAATGAGCAGTTCTTC
>TRBD2|once|TRBV7-3|TRBJ2-1
CASSSREGHEQFF
TGTGCCAGCAGCTCTCGGGAGGGCCATGAGCAGTTCTTC
>TRBD1|NA|TRBV10-3|TRBJ2-1
CAIRGTGEPNEQFF
TGTGCCATCAGGGGGACAGGGGAGCCCAATGAGCAGTTCTTC
>TRBD1|NA|TRBV6-1|TRBJ2-1
CASSVTTGVGSYNEQFF
TGTGCCAGCAGTGTAACGACAGGGGTGGGGTCGTACAATGAGCAGTTCTTC
>NA|NA|TRBV12-5|TRBJ1-6
CASGLPTSPLHF
TGTGCTAGTGGTTTGCCTACATCACCCCTCCACTTT
>NA|NA|TRBV5-1|TRBJ1-2
CAGSLQESPYGYTF
TGCGCCGGCAGCTTGCAGGAAAGCCCTTATGGCTACACCTTC
>TRBD1|few|TRBV29-1|TRBJ2-7
CSVEGGAGRGPHEQYF
TGCAGCGTTGAAGGCGGCGCGGGCAGGGGGCCCCACGAGCAGTACTTC
>NA|few|TRBV12-5|TRBJ2-4
CASGLGDGKAKNIQYF
TGTGCTAGTGGCCTAGGGGACGGAAAAGCCAAAAACATTCAGTACTTC
>NA|NA|TRBV7-2|TRBJ2-5
CASSIPGQETQYF
TGTGCCAGCAGCATACCGGGTCAAGAGACCCAGTACTTC
>NA|NA|TRBV5-1|TRBJ1-5
CASSLVTPGASNQPQHF
TGCGCCAGCAGCTTGGTTACGCCAGGGGCGAGCAATCAGCCCCAGCATTTT
>TRBD1|NA|TRBV15|TRBJ1-5
CATSGQGINQPQHF
TGTGCCACCAGCGGACAGGGTATTAATCAGCCCCAGCATTTT
>TRBD2|NA|TRBV7-9|TRBJ2-1
CASRSTSETYNEQFF
TGTGCCAGCAGGTCTACTAGCGAAACCTACAATGAGCAGTTCTTC
>TRBD2|NA|TRBV12-3/TRBV12-4|TRBJ2-1
CASSPGTSLNEQFF
TGTGCCAGCAGTCCTGGGACTAGCCTCAATGAGCAGTTCTTC
>TRBD2|once|TRBV20-1|TRBJ2-3
CSATSGKAGTDTQYF
TGCAGCGCTACTAGCGGAAAAGCTGGCACAGATACGCAGTATTTT
>NA|many|TRBV12-3/TRBV12-4|TRBJ2-7
CASSTDPYEQYF
TGTGCCAGCAGTACGGATCCCTACGAGCAGTACTTC
>NA|NA|TRBV10-2|TRBJ2-3
CASSETRQVTDTQYF
TGCGCCAGCAGTGAGACACGACAGGTTACAGATACGCAGTATTTT
>NA|NA|TRBV2|TRBJ1-5
CASRKIALGATNQPQHF
TGTGCCAGCAGAAAAATCGCCCTGGGGGCGACCAATCAGCCCCAGCATTTT
>NA|few|TRBV18|TRBJ2-5
CASSPNPGETQYF
TGTGCCAGCTCACCAAATCCAGGGGAGACCCAGTACTTC
>NA|NA|TRBV5-5|TRBJ2-3
CASSGGAGDTQYF
TGTGCCAGCAGCGGGGGGGCCGGAGATACGCAGTATTTT
>NA|NA|TRBV7-8|TRBJ2-7
CARSLTGDSYEQYF
TGTGCCAGGAGCTTAACGGGGGACTCCTACGAGCAGTACTTC
>NA|NA|TRBV7-9|TRBJ1-1
CASSLNLGQPNTEAFF
TGTGCCAGCAGCTTGAATTTAGGACAGCCGAACACTGAAGCTTTCTTT
>NA|NA|TRBV4-2|TRBJ2-1
CASSQVVGDNEQFF
TGTGCCAGCAGCCAAGTCGTCGGTGACAATGAGCAGTTCTTC
>NA|NA|TRBV21-1|TRBJ1-2
CASPARWVDGYGYTF
TGTGCCAGCCCAGCCAGATGGGTTGATGGGTATGGCTACACCTTC
>TRBD2|NA|TRBV5-1|TRBJ2-7
CASSLAGSGRIDEQYF
TGCGCCAGCAGCTTGGCCGGAAGCGGGAGGATCGACGAGCAGTACTTC
>NA|NA|TRBV20-1|TRBJ2-7
CSARGERSSYEQYF
TGCAGTGCTAGAGGGGAGCGGAGCTCCTACGAGCAGTACTTC
>TRBD1|NA|TRBV11-2|TRBJ2-1
CASSPRPPWTGWDPSSYNEQFF
TGTGCCAGCAGCCCTAGGCCCCCCTGGACAGGGTGGGACCCTAGCTCCTACAATGAGCAGTTCTTC
>TRBD1|NA|TRBV29-1|TRBJ1-1
CSVNHGQGQWTEAFF
TGCAGCGTTAACCATGGACAGGGCCAGTGGACTGAAGCTTTCTTT
>NA|few|TRBV20-1|TRBJ1-5
CSAPAGKANQPQHF
TGCAGTGCACCGGCAGGGAAGGCCAATCAGCCCCAGCATTTT
>TRBD1|NA|TRBV20-1|TRBJ2-7
CSAVDPGQRLYEQYF
TGCAGTGCCGTCGACCCGGGACAGCGACTCTACGAGCAGTACTTC